The present TCR beta chain was sequenced within a study of T-cell memory formation after mild COVID-19. The CDR3 contains 19 residues. Germline CDR1 reads SEHNR; CDR2 reads FQNEAQ (reference sequence). J gave up 6 bases and V 0 bases, and 18 bases lay outside the gene matches. Overall study results and limits: Second-wave clones reaching peak frequency on day 37 lacked confirmed SARS-CoV-2 specificity. Among clones contracting day 15 to 85, CD4/CD8 was balanced, whereas later expanders leaned CD4+.

A note on this clonotype: No antigen is known for it.

MiXCR, run by TCRdb on the 5' RACE reads, gives a single entry per CDR3 protein. The data hold roughly 600,000 distinct CDR3 sequences, with 18% observed a single time. The specimen sequenced was PBMCs or a T cell subset sorted from them (not recorded which). The chain carries TRBV7-9 and TRBJ1-2; 8 bases map to TRBD1. The TCR comes from an adult woman who had mild COVID-19 (a few samples of this study predate the infection). Cell type and time point are not known. The CDR3 region has the DNA TGTGCCAGCAGCTTAGCTTATGGGACAGGAGACCAATTTTGGCATGGCTACACCTTC. Encoded protein: CASSLAYGTGDQFWHGYTF. Full variable domain (rest looked up from reference TRBV7-9 and TRBJ1-2): DTGVSQNPRHKITKRGQNVTFRCDPISEHNRLYWYRQTLGQGPEFLTYFQNEAQLEKSRLLSDRFSAERPKGSFSTLEIQRTEQGDSAMYLCASSLAYGTGDQFWHGYTFGSGTRLTVV.